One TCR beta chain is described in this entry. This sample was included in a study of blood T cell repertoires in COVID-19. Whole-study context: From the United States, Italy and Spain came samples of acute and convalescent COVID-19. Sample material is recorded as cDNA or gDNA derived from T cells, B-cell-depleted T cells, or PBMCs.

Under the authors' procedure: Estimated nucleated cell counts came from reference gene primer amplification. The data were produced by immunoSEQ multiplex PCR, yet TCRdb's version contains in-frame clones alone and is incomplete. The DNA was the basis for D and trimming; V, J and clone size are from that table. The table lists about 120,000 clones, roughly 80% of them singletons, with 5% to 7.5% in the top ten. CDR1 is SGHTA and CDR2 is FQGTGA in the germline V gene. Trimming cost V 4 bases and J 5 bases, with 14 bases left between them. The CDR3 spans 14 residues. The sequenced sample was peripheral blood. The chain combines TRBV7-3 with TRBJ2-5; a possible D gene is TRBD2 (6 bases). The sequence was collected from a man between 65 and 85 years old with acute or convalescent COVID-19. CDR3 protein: CASSSPQEGETQYF. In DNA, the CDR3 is TGTGCCAGCAGCTCACCCCAGGAGGGGGAGACCCAGTACTTC. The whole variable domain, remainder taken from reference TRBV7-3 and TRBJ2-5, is GAGVSQTPSNKVTEKGKYVELRCDPISGHTALYWYRQSLGQGPEFLIYFQGTGAADDSGLPNDRFFAVRPEGSVSTLKIQRTERGDSAVYLCASSSPQEGETQYFGPGTRLLVL.